These 25 T cell receptor beta chains were all obtained from the same sample, sequenced in a study of blood T cell repertoires in COVID-19. Data came from immunoSEQ multiplex PCR; TCRdb stores just in-frame clones and leaves some out. The sample yields roughly 240,000 clones, roughly 86% seen once. Sequences were obtained from peripheral blood. The receptors shown here come from a woman aged 55-70 years who had recovered from COVID-19.

The chain couples TRBV7-3 to TRBJ2-1; 7 nucleotides align to TRBD2. V trimming: 5 bases; J trimming: 10 bases; junction bases outside the gene matches: 5. Germline V gene lookup returns CDR1 SGHTA and CDR2 FQGTGA. This CDR3 is 12 amino acids long. The CDR3: CASSLRAGEQFF. The DNA of the CDR3 is TGTGCCAGCAGCCTACGAGCGGGGGAGCAGTTCTTC.

This clone was detected only a few times. The rearrangement links TRBV5-8 to TRBJ1-2; the D is unclear. CDR1 SGHTS and CDR2 YDEGEE come from the germline V gene. The CDR3 spans 11 residues. Trimming shortened V by 3 bases and J by 3 bases, and 3 bases separated the two germline ends. CDR3 DNA sequence: TGTGCCAGCAGCTCGGACTATGGCTACACCTTC. It yields the protein CASSSDYGYTF.

The rearrangement links TRBV5-1 to TRBJ2-5, with 9 nucleotides matching TRBD1. V was clipped by 0 bases and J by 13 bases; unmatched bases: 7. Germline V gene sequence: CDR1 SGHRS, CDR2 YFSETQ. This CDR3 has 13 amino acids. DNA for the CDR3: TGCGCCAGCAGCTTGGAAGGACAGGGGACGCGGTACTTC. Translation: CASSLEGQGTRYF.

This chain links TRBV10-3 with TRBJ2-2; 8 bases are a match to TRBD2. This CDR3 is 15 amino acids long. Germline V gene data show CDR1 as ENHRY and CDR2 as SYGVKD. J lost 7 bases, V lost 2 bases, and 6 bases had no gene match. CDR3 sequence (DNA): TGTGCCATCAGTGAGCAGCGGGGGAGAAGCGGGGAGCTGTTTTTT. It encodes CAISEQRGRSGELFF.

The chain recombines TRBV10-3 with TRBJ1-5; 9 nucleotides agree with TRBD1. Trimming removed 4 bases from V and 6 bases from J; junction bases left unmatched: 7. The V gene's germline CDR1 is ENHRY and CDR2 SYGVKD. CDR3 length: 15 amino acids. CDR3 sequence (DNA): TGTGCCATCAGTGCGGGACAGGGTGGCACTCAGCCCCAGCATTTT. It is translated as CAISAGQGGTQPQHF.

This clone was detected only once. The V gene is TRBV2, the J gene TRBJ2-7, with 7 bases that match TRBD1. This CDR3 region has 13 residues. Per germline, CDR1 SNHLY and CDR2 FYNNEI. The junction had 2 bases not matched to a gene; V was cut back by 5 bases and J by 1 base. As DNA, the CDR3 is TGTGCCAGCAGTAGGACAGGTTCCTACGAGCAGTACTTC. This sequence encodes CASSRTGSYEQYF.

This clone was seen just once. The V and J genes are TRBV6-2 or TRBV6-3 and TRBJ1-1; the D is unclear. Germline lookup yields CDR1 MNHEY and CDR2 SVGEGT. Trimming stripped 5 bases from V and 0 bases from J, with 10 bases between. The CDR3 is 14 amino acids. The chain's CDR3 is CASSVQYLNTEAFF. The CDR3 DNA is TGTGCCAGCAGTGTACAGTATCTGAACACTGAAGCTTTCTTT.

This sequence joins TRBV5-4 and TRBJ1-4; tentative D call: TRBD1 (6 bases). Trimming left V 1 base short and J 0 bases short, with 16 bases between. The CDR3 covers 18 residues. The V gene's germline CDR1 is SGHNT and CDR2 YYREEE (reference sequence). The DNA of the CDR3 is TGTGCCAGCAGCTTGTTCAAGGGAGAGGGGGCAACTAATGAAAAACTGTTTTTT. It codes for CASSLFKGEGATNEKLFF.

The gene calls are TRBV28 and TRBJ2-2, with a tentative D call TRBD1 (6 bases). CDR1 is MDHEN and CDR2 is SYDVKM in the germline V gene. The CDR3 runs to 16 residues. Trimming pared 6 bases from V and 4 bases from J, leaving 18 bases between. The CDR3 region is CASRLTHRDLTGELFF. The CDR3 region has the DNA TGTGCCAGCAGACTTACCCACAGGGATCTCACCGGGGAGCTGTTTTTT.

This chain uses TRBV11-2 with TRBJ1-5; possibly TRBD1 for D (6 bases). This CDR3 region has 14 residues. With 4 bases removed from V and 7 bases from J, the gap between germline ends came to 14 bases. Germline loops: CDR1 SGHAT, CDR2 FQNNGV. The CDR3 DNA is TGTGCCAGCAGCTATAACAGGGACGGGCAGCCCCAGCATTTT. It yields the protein CASSYNRDGQPQHF.

This clone turned up a few times. The gene calls are TRBV25-1 and TRBJ2-7, with TRBD1 matching over 7 bases. CDR1 and CDR2 (germline): MGHDK, SYGVNS. Losses at the gene ends were 8 bases for V and 5 bases for J; bases not matched to a gene: 9. This CDR3 spans 13 amino acids. The CDR3 sequence: CASADRAQDEQYF. The DNA for the CDR3 is TGTGCCAGCGCTGACAGGGCCCAAGACGAGCAGTACTTC.

V is TRBV19 and J is TRBJ1-3; D not resolved. This CDR3 has 18 amino acids. Germline CDR1 LNHDA, CDR2 SQIVND (reference sequence). The V gene lost 3 bases and the J gene lost 5 bases, with 23 bases spanning the gap. The DNA of the CDR3 is TGTGCCAGTAGTATTCTTAACGCGATGAATTTTCCCAGAAACACCATATATTTT. Translation gives CASSILNAMNFPRNTIYF.

CDR3 protein: CASSPGGTGAPSSYEQYF. CDR3 DNA: TGTGCCAGCAGCCCCGGGGGGACAGGGGCCCCGAGCTCCTACGAGCAGTACTTC. V is TRBV5-4 and J is TRBJ2-7; 10 positions match TRBD1. Trimming took 4 bases from V and 0 from J; bases not matched to a gene: 13. Germline V lookup: CDR1 SGHNT, CDR2 YYREEE (reference sequence). CDR3 length: 18 residues.

This clone was detected many times. V and J are TRBV7-9 and TRBJ1-6; D unresolved. The CDR3 is made up of 14 amino acids. Germline lookup yields CDR1 SEHNR and CDR2 FQNEAQ (reference sequence). V was pared by 3 bases and J by 13 bases, with 16 bases between. CDR3 amino acids: CASSLGASGKPLHF. Here the CDR3 DNA reads TGTGCCAGCAGCTTGGGAGCGAGCGGCAAGCCCCTCCACTTT.

V usage is TRBV5-6 and J usage is TRBJ2-7, with TRBD1 matching 9 bases. The germline V gene has CDR1 SGHDT and CDR2 YYEEEE. J lost 6 bases, V lost 0 bases, and 4 bases had no gene match. This CDR3 has 14 residues. The CDR3 sequence is CASSLGDRAREQYF. The DNA of the CDR3 is TGTGCCAGCAGCTTGGGGGACAGGGCTCGCGAGCAGTACTTC.

The chain links TRBV7-2 to TRBJ1-5, with D tentatively TRBD1 (6 bases). Per germline, CDR1 SGHTA and CDR2 FQGNSA. V was pared by 1 base and J by 7 bases, with 11 bases between. The CDR3 sequence is 14 residues long. CDR3 in amino acids: CASSLGPTGQPQHF. CDR3 in DNA: TGTGCCAGCAGCTTAGGTCCCACAGGGCAGCCCCAGCATTTT.

This chain uses TRBV19 with TRBJ1-2; 8 nucleotides match TRBD1. Per the germline V gene, CDR1 is LNHDA and CDR2 is SQIVND (reference sequence). The CDR3 totals 14 residues. The V and J ends lost 3 bases and 3 bases, in that order; junction bases with no gene match: 3. The CDR3 DNA follows: TGTGCCAGTAGTATTGGACAGGGTGACTATGGCTACACCTTC. Translation gives CASSIGQGDYGYTF.

The V gene is TRBV29-1, the J gene TRBJ1-5, with D unclear. This CDR3 contains 13 residues. The V gene lost 5 bases and the J gene lost 3 bases, with 11 bases spanning the gap. Germline V CDR1 and CDR2: SQVTM, ANQGSEA. The CDR3 protein is CSVSRSFNQPQHF. Written as DNA, the CDR3 is TGCAGCGTTAGCAGGTCCTTCAATCAGCCCCAGCATTTT. Full variable domain (missing parts from reference TRBV29-1 and TRBJ1-5): SAVISQKPSRDICQRGTSLTIQCQVDSQVTMMFWYRQQPGQSLTLIATANQGSEATYESGFVIDKFPISRPNLTFSTLTVSNMSPEDSSIYLCSVSRSFNQPQHFGDGTRLSIL.

This sequence joins TRBV19 and TRBJ2-3, with a possible D match to TRBD1 (7 bases). The ends were cut back, 4 bases at V and 2 bases at J, with 16 bases in the middle. Per the germline V gene, CDR1 is LNHDA and CDR2 is SQIVND (reference sequence). The CDR3 length is 16 residues. This CDR3 reads CASSTRGRGNTDTQYF. The CDR3 DNA is TGTGCCAGTAGTACGAGGGGGCGGGGTAACACAGATACGCAGTATTTT. The full variable domain, in which reference TRBV19 and TRBJ2-3 provide the parts outside the CDR3, is DGGITQSPKYLFRKEGQNVTLSCEQNLNHDAMYWYRQDPGQGLRLIYYSQIVNDFQKGDIAEGYSVSREKKESFPLTVTSAQKNPTAFYLCASSTRGRGNTDTQYFGPGTRLTVL.

The chain has TRBV12-5 and TRBJ2-3, with 8 nucleotides matching TRBD2. Germline V lookup: CDR1 LGHNT, CDR2 FRNRAP. CDR3 length: 14 residues. Trimming took 5 bases from V and 4 from J; bases not matched to a gene: 5. CDR3 sequence (DNA): TGTGCTAGTGGTATCGGGGGGGGACCAGATACGCAGTATTTT. This translates into CASGIGGGPDTQYF.

This chain uses TRBV3-1 (or the pseudogene TRBV3-2) with TRBJ1-4; 10 nucleotides match TRBD1. Germline-derived CDR1 and CDR2 are LGHDT and YNNKEL (reference sequence). Unmatched junction bases numbered 3, after V lost 1 base and J lost 7 bases. The CDR3 runs 15 residues. Here the CDR3 DNA reads TGTGCCAGCAGCCAAGGACAGGGGGCCTTTGAAAAACTGTTTTTT. This sequence encodes CASSQGQGAFEKLFF.

In nucleotides, the CDR3 is TGTGCCAGCTCAGACAGTGCCCCAACTAATGAAAAACTGTTTTTT. Its translation: CASSDSAPTNEKLFF. The chain couples TRBV18 to TRBJ1-4, with a tentative D call TRBD1 (5 bases). This CDR3 is built from 15 residues. V was pared by 5 bases and J by 0 bases, with 10 bases between. Germline CDR1 reads KGHSH; CDR2 reads LQKENI. The whole variable domain, filled in from reference TRBV18 and TRBJ1-4, reads NAGVMQNPRHLVRRRGQEARLRCSPMKGHSHVYWYRQLPEEGLKFMVYLQKENIIDESGMPKERFSAEFPKEGPSILRIQQVVRGDSAAYFCASSDSAPTNEKLFFGSGTQLSVL.

In its sample, this clone was seen a few times. The chain is built from TRBV14 and TRBJ1-4; no reliable D call. Trimming left V 1 base short and J 8 bases short, with 14 bases between. CDR1 and CDR2 (germline): SGHDN, FVKESK. The CDR3 contains 15 residues. The CDR3 DNA is TGTGCCAGCAGCCAAGTACACGGGGTTAGCGAAAAACTGTTTTTT. It is translated as CASSQVHGVSEKLFF.

The CDR3 nucleotides read TGTGCCAGCAGTGAAGCGAGACACACCACTGAAGCTTTCTTT. It yields the protein CASSEARHTTEAFF. The gene calls are TRBV6-1 and TRBJ1-1; no firm D call. In germline, CDR1 is MNHNS, CDR2 SASEGT. CDR3 size: 14 residues. V was pared by 0 bases and J by 4 bases, with 9 bases between.

The chain combines TRBV7-4 with TRBJ1-4, with D unresolved. CDR3 length: 16 residues. CDR1 is SGHVT, CDR2 SQSDAQ, per germline. Trimming shortened V by 0 bases and J by 4 bases, and 12 bases separated the two germline ends. CDR3 sequence: CASSLALGEGNEKLFF. The CDR3 region has the DNA TGTGCCAGCAGCTTAGCACTCGGAGAGGGTAATGAAAAACTGTTTTTT. The full variable domain, completed using reference TRBV7-4 and TRBJ1-4, is GAGVSQSPRYKVAKRGRDVALRCDSISGHVTLYWYRQTLGQGSEVLTYSQSDAQRDKSGRPSGRFSAERPERSVSTLKIQRTEQGDSAVYLCASSLALGEGNEKLFFGSGTQLSVL.